The sequence of this TCR beta chain was determined in a study of blood T cell repertoires in COVID-19. Germline CDR1 and CDR2: SQVTM and ANQGSEA. The CDR3 has 15 residues. V was cut by 0 bases and J by 2 bases, with 12 bases left in between. Only in-frame clones appear in the TCRdb table, and some are missing; sequencing was by immunoSEQ multiplex PCR. The sample yields some 200,000 clones, 81% seen once. The TCR originated in a man in his forties who had recovered from COVID-19. Sequenced sample: PBMCs or T cells enriched from blood (not recorded which). The chain recombines TRBV29-1 with TRBJ2-3; D gene ambiguous. CDR3: CSVEDHTENTDTQYF. The CDR3 region has the DNA TGCAGCGTTGAAGATCATACAGAGAACACAGATACGCAGTATTTT.